This T cell receptor beta chain was captured by sequencing in a study of cytomegalovirus exposure and HLA in healthy donors. With regard to this clone: Its matching antigen is unknown.

Study outcomes and limitations: Within an earlier analysis, most TCR beta V segments proved productive either about 87% or about 30% of the time. Reportedly, a later analysis found an Asian-associated ancestry cluster had fewer N-insertions than the roughly 700-donor mean.

The CDR3 totals 13 residues. Germline loops: CDR1 GTSNPN, CDR2 SVGIG (reference sequence). The ends were cut back, 8 bases at V and 4 bases at J, with 15 bases in the middle. PCR amplification relied on 60 Vbeta primers (plus 13 Jbeta primers). Repertoires were generated with immunoSEQ multiplex PCR, while TCRdb's copy carries only in-frame clones and drops some. The sample includes about 150,000 clones, 65% to 85% of them seen just once. Sequences were obtained from PBMCs. The source of this sequence is a woman aged 35 to 49 in good health and CMV-seropositive. The chain recombines TRBV30 with TRBJ1-5; TRBD1 might be the D (6 bases). The CDR3 DNA follows: TGTGCCGTGGGACACCTTAATAATCAGCCCCAGCATTTT. It codes for CAVGHLNNQPQHF.